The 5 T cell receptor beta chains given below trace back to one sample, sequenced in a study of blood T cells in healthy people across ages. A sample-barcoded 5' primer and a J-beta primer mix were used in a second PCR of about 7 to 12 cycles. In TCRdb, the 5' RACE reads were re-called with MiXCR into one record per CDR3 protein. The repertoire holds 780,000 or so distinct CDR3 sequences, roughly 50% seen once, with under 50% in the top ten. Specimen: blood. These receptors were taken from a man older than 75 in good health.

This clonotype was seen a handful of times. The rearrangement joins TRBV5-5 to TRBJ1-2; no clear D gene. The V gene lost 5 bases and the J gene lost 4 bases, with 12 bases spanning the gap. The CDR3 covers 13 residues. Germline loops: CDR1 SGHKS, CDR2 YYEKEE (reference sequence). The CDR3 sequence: CASRLRPLYGYTF. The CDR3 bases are TGTGCCAGCAGGCTAAGGCCTCTCTATGGCTACACCTTC.

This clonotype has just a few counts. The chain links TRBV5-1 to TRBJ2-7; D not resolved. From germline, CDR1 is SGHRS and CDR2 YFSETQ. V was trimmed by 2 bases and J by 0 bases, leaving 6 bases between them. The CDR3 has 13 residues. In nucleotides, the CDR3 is TGCGCCAGCAGCTTTCTGAGCTCCTACGAGCAGTACTTC. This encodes CASSFLSSYEQYF. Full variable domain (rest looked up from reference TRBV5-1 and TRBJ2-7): KAGVTQTPRYLIKTRGQQVTLSCSPISGHRSVSWYQQTPGQGLQFLFEYFSETQRNKGNFPGRFSGRQFSNSRSEMNVSTLELGDSALYLCASSFLSSYEQYFGPGTRLTVT.

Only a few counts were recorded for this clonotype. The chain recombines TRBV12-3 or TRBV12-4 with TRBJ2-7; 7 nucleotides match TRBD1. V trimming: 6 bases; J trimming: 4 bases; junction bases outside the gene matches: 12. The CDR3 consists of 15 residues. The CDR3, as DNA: TGTGCCAGCAGCCACAGACAGGGATTAAGTTACGAGCAGTACTTC. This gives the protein CASSHRQGLSYEQYF.

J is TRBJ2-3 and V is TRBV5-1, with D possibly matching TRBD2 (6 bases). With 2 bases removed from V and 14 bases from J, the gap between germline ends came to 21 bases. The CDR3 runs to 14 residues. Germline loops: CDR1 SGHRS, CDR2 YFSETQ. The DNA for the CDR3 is TGCGCCAGCAGCTTTATCACTAGCAACGGTTACGCGTATTTT. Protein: CASSFITSNGYAYF.

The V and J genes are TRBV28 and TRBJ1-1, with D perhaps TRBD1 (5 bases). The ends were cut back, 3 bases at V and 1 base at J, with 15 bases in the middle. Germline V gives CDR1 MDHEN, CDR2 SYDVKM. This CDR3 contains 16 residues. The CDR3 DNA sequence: TGTGCCAGCAGTTTCGTTCGGGGGGTAGGGAACACTGAAGCTTTCTTT. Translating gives CASSFVRGVGNTEAFF.